One sample yielded the 32 T cell receptor beta chains listed below, sequenced in a study of cytomegalovirus exposure and HLA in healthy donors. Amplification used 60 Vbeta primers and 13 Jbeta primers. Libraries were prepared by immunoSEQ multiplex PCR; TCRdb keeps only in-frame clonotypes and omits some of them. This table has around 100,000 clones, approximately 70% appearing once. What was sequenced was PBMCs. These receptors were obtained from a man under 40 in good health and CMV-seropositive.

The chain combines TRBV6-5 with TRBJ2-5; 9 bases map to TRBD1. The germline CDR1 and CDR2 sequences are MNHEY and SVGAGI. This CDR3 is built from 15 residues. V gave up 6 bases and J gave up 2 bases; unmatched junction bases: 7. The CDR3 sequence: CASREGTGKQETQYF. Here the CDR3 DNA reads TGTGCCAGCAGGGAGGGGACAGGGAAACAAGAGACCCAGTACTTC.

The V call is TRBV10-3, the J call TRBJ2-3; 7 bases are shared with TRBD1. This CDR3 contains 16 residues. Germline V gene data show CDR1 as ENHRY and CDR2 as SYGVKD. J gave up 4 bases and V 3 bases, and 10 bases lay outside the gene matches. As DNA, the CDR3 is TGTGCCATCAGTGATAGTTTTACAGGGGAGTCAGATACGCAGTATTTT. This codes for CAISDSFTGESDTQYF.

This clone was seen once. This chain links TRBV27 with TRBJ1-1, with unresolved D. Germline V gene data show CDR1 as MNHEY and CDR2 as SMNVEV (reference sequence). The CDR3 sequence is 14 residues long. V lost 1 base and J 1 base, leaving 7 bases between the germline ends. CDR3 sequence reads: CASSLYPGNTEAFF. The DNA of the CDR3 is TGTGCCAGCAGTTTATATCCAGGGAACACTGAAGCTTTCTTT.

V usage is TRBV27 and J usage is TRBJ2-2; TRBD1 matches at 10 bases. In germline, CDR1 is MNHEY, CDR2 SMNVEV (reference sequence). The CDR3 spans 15 residues. With 5 bases clipped from V and 6 bases from J, the junction kept 6 bases outside the gene matches. CDR3 amino acids: CASSPGTGVAGELFF. CDR3 in DNA: TGTGCCAGCAGTCCCGGGACAGGGGTGGCCGGGGAGCTGTTTTTT.

The V call is TRBV5-1, the J call TRBJ1-2, with 7 bases aligning to TRBD1. The CDR3 is made up of 13 amino acids. From germline, CDR1 is SGHRS and CDR2 YFSETQ. V lost 4 bases, J lost 8 bases, and 8 bases stayed unmatched. CDR3 DNA sequence: TGCGCCAGCAGCCGGGGGACAGTTGAGGGCTACACCTTC. Encoded protein: CASSRGTVEGYTF.

The chain carries TRBV30 and TRBJ1-2, with unresolved D. CDR1 is GTSNPN and CDR2 is SVGIG in the germline V gene (reference sequence). The CDR3 consists of 16 residues. Trimming shortened V by 4 bases and J by 5 bases, and 23 bases separated the two germline ends. The CDR3 reads CAWTGVGNSFAYGYTF. CDR3 DNA: TGTGCCTGGACTGGGGTCGGGAACAGTTTCGCTTATGGCTACACCTTC. The variable domain in full, with the rest retrieved from reference TRBV30 and TRBJ1-2, is SQTIHQWPATLVQPVGSPLSLECTVEGTSNPNLYWYRQAAGRGLQLLFYSVGIGQISSEVPQNLSASRPQDRQFILSSKKLLLSDSGFYLCAWTGVGNSFAYGYTFGSGTRLTVV.

This clone was seen at least ten times. V usage is TRBV25-1 and J usage is TRBJ1-6; possible D gene TRBD1, 5 bases. The CDR3 spans 13 residues. Per the germline V gene, CDR1 is MGHDK and CDR2 is SYGVNS. Trimming removed 8 bases at V and 10 bases at J, with 15 bases between. CDR3 nucleotides: TGTGCCAGCCGGAGGGGTACAGACTCACCCCTCCACTTT. It codes for CASRRGTDSPLHF.

The chain links TRBV5-1 to TRBJ2-2, with 7 positions matching TRBD1. V lost 2 bases and J lost 5; bases outside the gene matches: 6. The CDR3 sequence is 15 residues long. CDR1 is SGHRS, CDR2 YFSETQ, per germline. The chain's CDR3 is CASSLGEQGTGELFF. In DNA, the CDR3 is TGCGCCAGCAGCTTAGGGGAACAGGGGACCGGGGAGCTGTTTTTT. Full variable domain (missing parts from reference TRBV5-1 and TRBJ2-2): KAGVTQTPRYLIKTRGQQVTLSCSPISGHRSVSWYQQTPGQGLQFLFEYFSETQRNKGNFPGRFSGRQFSNSRSEMNVSTLELGDSALYLCASSLGEQGTGELFFGEGSRLTVL.

The chain joins TRBV11-2 to TRBJ2-7, with D possibly being TRBD1 (6 bases). Germline V CDR1 and CDR2: SGHAT, FQNNGV. V shed 2 bases and J shed 3 bases, with 14 bases lying between them. The CDR3 is 15 amino acids. DNA of the CDR3: TGTGCCAGCAGCTTACTAACAGGGATCCTCTACGAGCAGTACTTC. This encodes CASSLLTGILYEQYF.

With respect to this clone: Other DNA sequences in this specimen translate into the identical CDR3. The V and J genes are TRBV6-1 and TRBJ1-2, with D perhaps TRBD1 (5 bases). The V and J ends lost 3 bases and 5 bases respectively, with 10 bases between them. This CDR3 is 13 amino acids long. Germline V gene sequence: CDR1 MNHNS, CDR2 SASEGT. CDR3 DNA sequence: TGTGCCAGCAGTGAGCAGGGAGGATATGGCTACACCTTC. Translation: CASSEQGGYGYTF.

The chain is built from TRBV29-1 and TRBJ1-5; perhaps TRBD1 as D (6 bases). Germline CDR1 is SQVTM and CDR2 is ANQGSEA. The CDR3 is 13 residues long. V gave up 4 bases and J gave up 5 bases, with 12 bases separating them. CDR3 protein: CSVGGGVDQPQHF. CDR3 nucleotides: TGCAGCGTTGGAGGGGGGGTGGATCAGCCCCAGCATTTT.

The chain joins TRBV29-1 to TRBJ2-1, with 10 bases aligning to TRBD2. This CDR3 has 13 residues. V was pared by 4 bases and J by 8 bases, with 5 bases of the junction left unmatched. CDR1 is SQVTM and CDR2 is ANQGSEA in the germline V gene. The DNA for the CDR3 is TGCAGCGTTGCACTAGCGGGATTTTATGAGCAGTTCTTC. Residues: CSVALAGFYEQFF.

The CDR3 DNA reads TGTGCCAGTAACGACAGGGTCCGACCTGGGGCCAACGTCCTGACTTTC. Residues: CASNDRVRPGANVLTF. This sequence joins TRBV19 and TRBJ2-6; 7 bases agree with TRBD1. Trimming removed 7 bases from V and 2 bases from J; junction bases left unmatched: 8. From germline, CDR1 is LNHDA and CDR2 SQIVND (reference sequence). This CDR3 contains 16 residues.

This clone was observed a few times. This rearrangement joins TRBV7-9 to TRBJ1-2, with D possibly TRBD1 on 6 matching bases. Trimming pared 11 bases from V and 6 bases from J, leaving 28 bases between. The CDR3 covers 16 residues. Per the germline V gene, CDR1 is SEHNR and CDR2 is FQNEAQ (reference sequence). The CDR3: CASNPKGKGVTDGYTF. The CDR3 nucleotides are TGTGCCTCAAACCCGAAGGGGAAGGGGGTAACGGATGGCTACACCTTC.

J is TRBJ2-7 and V is TRBV5-6; 8 bases match TRBD1. The J segment lost 3 bases and the V segment lost 0 bases, leaving 2 bases of the junction unmatched. Germline CDR1 SGHDT, CDR2 YYEEEE. The CDR3 runs 14 residues. The CDR3 DNA follows: TGTGCCAGCAGCTTGGGGACAGGGTACTACGAGCAGTACGTC. Translated: CASSLGTGYYEQYV.

The chain links TRBV7-2 to TRBJ2-6, with D possibly matching TRBD2 (6 bases). Trimming removed 2 bases at V and 0 bases at J, with 14 bases between. The CDR3 runs 18 residues. The germline CDR1 and CDR2 sequences are SGHTA and FQGNSA. CDR3 bases: TGTGCCAGCAGCTTATTAGGGAAAGCGGGCTCTGGGGCCAACGTCCTGACTTTC. Translated: CASSLLGKAGSGANVLTF. The variable domain in full, with the rest retrieved from reference TRBV7-2 and TRBJ2-6, is GAGVSQSPSNKVTEKGKDVELRCDPISGHTALYWYRQSLGQGLEFLIYFQGNSAPDKSGLPSDRFSAERTGGSVSTLTIQRTQQEDSAVYLCASSLLGKAGSGANVLTFGAGSRLTVL.

The chain joins TRBV19 to TRBJ1-4; no reliable D call. The ends were cut back, 6 bases at V and 3 bases at J, with 14 bases in the middle. There are 15 residues in the CDR3. Germline V CDR1 and CDR2: LNHDA, SQIVND (reference sequence). The CDR3 nucleotides are TGTGCCAGTAGAATTACGGGGAGACCTAATGAAAAACTGTTTTTT. This encodes CASRITGRPNEKLFF.

This clone was recorded a few times. This chain connects TRBV9 to TRBJ1-1, with D possibly TRBD1 on 6 matching bases. The CDR3 length is 14 residues. The germline V gene encodes CDR1 SGDLS and CDR2 YYNGEE. Trimming took off 1 base at V and 1 base at J, with 8 bases between the two ends. The CDR3 region is CASSVSGQNTEAFF. CDR3 nucleotides: TGTGCCAGCAGCGTATCGGGACAGAACACTGAAGCTTTCTTT.

This chain uses TRBV2 with TRBJ2-2; D might be TRBD2 (6 bases). CDR1 and CDR2 (germline): SNHLY, FYNNEI. V lost 5 bases to trimming and J lost 7 bases, with 17 bases between them. CDR3 length: 15 amino acids. The chain's CDR3 is CASSNPGTAGGELFF. CDR3 DNA: TGTGCCAGCAGTAACCCCGGGACTGCGGGCGGGGAGCTGTTTTTT.

This clone was counted only a few times. The gene calls are TRBV6-5 and TRBJ1-1; 7 nucleotides agree with TRBD1. V lost 4 bases and J lost 8; bases outside the gene matches: 7. Germline CDR1 is MNHEY and CDR2 is SVGAGI. CDR3 length: 13 residues. In DNA, the CDR3 is TGTGCCAGCAGTTTCACCGGGACAGAGGAAGCTTTCTTT. Protein: CASSFTGTEEAFF.

This rearrangement joins TRBV7-6 to TRBJ2-4; 8 bases match TRBD2. The CDR3 contains 14 residues. Germline lookup yields CDR1 SGHVS and CDR2 FNYEAQ. V trimming: 0 bases; J trimming: 8 bases; junction bases outside the gene matches: 3. In nucleotides, the CDR3 is TGTGCCAGCAGCTTAGCGCCAGCGGGAGACATTCAGTACTTC. Residues: CASSLAPAGDIQYF. The full variable domain, rest sourced from reference TRBV7-6 and TRBJ2-4, is GAGVSQSPRYKVTKRGQDVALRCDPISGHVSLYWYRQALGQGPEFLTYFNYEAQQDKSGLPNDRFSAERPEGSISTLTIQRTEQRDSAMYRCASSLAPAGDIQYFGAGTRLSVL.

This clone was counted a single time. The chain combines TRBV6-6 with TRBJ1-1, with D perhaps TRBD1 (6 bases). The germline gives CDR1 MNHNY, CDR2 SVGAGI (reference sequence). The V gene lost 0 bases and the J gene lost 5 bases, with 13 bases spanning the gap. This CDR3 contains 15 residues. This chain's CDR3 is CASSYSGGSRTEAFF. The DNA of the CDR3 is TGTGCCAGCAGTTACTCAGGGGGTAGTCGGACTGAAGCTTTCTTT.

This sequence joins TRBV5-6 and TRBJ1-6; 8 nucleotides align to TRBD1. The CDR3 consists of 16 residues. Trimming removed 0 bases from V and 7 bases from J; junction bases left unmatched: 6. Per germline, CDR1 SGHDT and CDR2 YYEEEE. In DNA form, the CDR3 reads TGTGCCAGCAGCTTGGCCAGGGGGCGCGGGAATTCACCCCTCCACTTT. It encodes CASSLARGRGNSPLHF.

The chain links TRBV14 to TRBJ2-3; D gene ambiguous. V dropped 3 bases and J dropped 5 bases, with 6 bases sitting between them. There are 12 residues in the CDR3. Germline V CDR1 and CDR2: SGHDN, FVKESK. As DNA, the CDR3 is TGTGCCAGCAGCCAGGTAGTAGATACGCAGTATTTT. Its protein is CASSQVVDTQYF.

The chain combines TRBV9 with TRBJ2-7; tentative D call: TRBD2 (6 bases). Germline values: CDR1 SGDLS, CDR2 YYNGEE. Trimming took 4 bases from V and 4 from J, leaving 15 bases between them. CDR3 length equals 14 residues. CDR3 loop: CASSPGGTPYEQYF. Written as DNA, the CDR3 is TGTGCCAGCAGCCCCGGCGGGACTCCGTACGAGCAGTACTTC.

The J gene is TRBJ1-1, the V gene TRBV2; the D gene is possibly TRBD1 (5 bases). The CDR3 runs 13 residues. Germline CDR1 and CDR2: SNHLY and FYNNEI. With 5 bases removed from V and 1 base from J, the gap between germline ends came to 8 bases. In DNA form, the CDR3 reads TGTGCCAGCAGTTGGGGGGGGAACACTGAAGCTTTCTTT. It encodes CASSWGGNTEAFF.

The genes are TRBV5-4 and TRBJ1-2, with D perhaps matching TRBD1 (6 bases). V was trimmed by 4 bases and J by 5 bases, leaving 9 bases between them. CDR1 SGHNT and CDR2 YYREEE come from the germline V gene (reference sequence). The CDR3 sequence is 12 residues long. The CDR3 DNA follows: TGTGCCAGCAGCCCCGACAGGTATGGCTACACCTTC. Translation gives CASSPDRYGYTF. The variable domain in full, completed from reference TRBV5-4 and TRBJ1-2, reads ETGVTQSPTHLIKTRGQQVTLRCSSQSGHNTVSWYQQALGQGPQFIFQYYREEENGRGNFPPRFSGLQFPNYSSELNVNALELDDSALYLCASSPDRYGYTFGSGTRLTVV.

J is TRBJ1-2 and V is TRBV28; 10 nucleotides line up with TRBD1. With V trimmed by 2 bases and J by 5 bases, 5 bases remained unmatched. The CDR3 is 15 amino acids. The germline gives CDR1 MDHEN, CDR2 SYDVKM. The CDR3 loop reads CASSLAGQGSYGYTF. As DNA, the CDR3 is TGTGCCAGCAGTTTAGCGGGACAGGGGAGTTATGGCTACACCTTC.

This clone occurred a few times. This chain links TRBV9 with TRBJ1-4, with 8 nucleotides matching TRBD1. Germline values: CDR1 SGDLS, CDR2 YYNGEE. V was pared by 4 bases and J by 7 bases, with 9 bases of the junction left unmatched. The CDR3 totals 15 residues. In DNA form, the CDR3 reads TGTGCCAGCAGCCCCGGGGACAGGATTGGTGAAAAACTGTTTTTT. Residues: CASSPGDRIGEKLFF.

This clone was seen more than once but under ten times. The chain employs TRBV6-5 and TRBJ1-2, with D possibly being TRBD1 (6 bases). The CDR3 runs 15 residues. Germline V gives CDR1 MNHEY, CDR2 SVGAGI. V was clipped by 7 bases and J by 8 bases, with 23 bases between them. The CDR3 nucleotides read TGTGCCAGCATAGGGCGGGGGGGCGCGAGGCCCGGCTACACCTTC. The encoded protein is CASIGRGGARPGYTF.

In this sample, this clone turned up a few times. This rearrangement joins TRBV29-1 to TRBJ2-3; D is possibly TRBD2 (5 bases). The CDR3 length is 16 residues. The ends were cut back, 3 bases at V and 2 bases at J, with 18 bases in the middle. Germline CDR1 is SQVTM and CDR2 is ANQGSEA. The CDR3 DNA is TGCAGCGTTGAGAGGAGGCAGATAAGAACCACAGATACGCAGTATTTT. This sequence encodes CSVERRQIRTTDTQYF.

V is TRBV28 and J is TRBJ1-4, with no clear D. The germline V gene has CDR1 MDHEN and CDR2 SYDVKM. The CDR3 runs to 16 residues. The V end lost 5 bases, the J end lost 8 bases, and 21 bases lay between the germline ends. DNA of the CDR3: TGTGCCAGCAGTCCACTTTTCCGGGGAACCGCAGAAAAACTGTTTTTT. Translated, it gives CASSPLFRGTAEKLFF.